This T cell receptor (beta chain) was recorded in a study of cytomegalovirus exposure and HLA in healthy donors. Overall study: A subsequent analysis stated that the 100 to 150 validation repertoires were run on the same platform as the approximately 660 first-cohort repertoires. Findings of the study overall: Overall, around 160 TCR beta chains were annotated as cytomegalovirus-associated. Rarity marked most TCR sequences, yet some public TCRs occurred in many donors.

As to this clone: Its antigen is as yet unknown.

The repertoire was sequenced with immunoSEQ multiplex PCR; TCRdb's copy has only in-frame clones and lacks some. The top ten hold nearly 4.5% of the sample, which has some 100,000 clones, 88% seen once. With V trimmed by 6 bases and J by 3 bases, 5 bases remained unmatched. CDR3 length equals 15 residues. Looked up from germline, CDR1 is SNHLY and CDR2 is FYNNEI. This TCR was sampled from a man aged 18-30 years in good health and CMV-seropositive. Sequenced: PBMCs. The chain joins TRBV2 to TRBJ2-6; 7 bases align to TRBD1. The CDR3 protein is CASRLDRVGANVLTF. The CDR3 DNA is TGTGCCAGCAGGCTCGACAGGGTTGGGGCCAACGTCCTGACTTTC.